These 10 T cell receptor beta chains were sequenced from one sample in a study of regulatory T cells in long-lasting Graves disease (dated by TCRdb to the early 2020s). Explained via the paper, the time point label denotes: persistent/refractory GD, antithyroid drugs over 5 years with positive TRAb. For both TCR sequencing and RNA sequencing, RNA was extracted from PBMCs in TRIzol. Library generation was performed with multiplex PCR. Instrument on record: Illumina HiSeq 4000. To build TCR beta libraries, CDR3 regions were amplified by Arm-PCR using iRepertoire HTBI primers. TCRdb took the public reads, trimmed them with fastp at Q25, ran MiXCR for clone calling and kept in-frame beta chains. Rows are combined by CDR3 protein, so each entry shows the most common genes and DNA. This sample has a few hundred thousand distinct CDR3 sequences in its table, and 22% of those were observed once. The ten largest clonotypes hold around 14% of the sample.

Source: peripheral blood mononuclear cells (PBMCs), taken when the disease was refractory, from a patient treated with antithyroid drugs. The receptors derive from a female donor with Graves disease.

This clonotype showed up just a few times. CDR3 coding DNA: TGTGCCAGCAGCTTAGGCTTGAGGCGGCGGGGGGTCTACAATGAGCAGTTCTTC. Its translation: CASSLGLRRRGVYNEQFF. This chain links TRBV7-3 with TRBJ2-1, with 8 bases that match TRBD2. Germline lookup yields CDR1 SGHTA and CDR2 FQGTGA. Unmatched junction bases numbered 12, after V lost 2 bases and J lost 3 bases. The CDR3 sequence is 18 residues long.

The chain uses TRBV3-1 and TRBJ2-2, with no clear D. CDR3 length: 14 amino acids. CDR1 LGHDT and CDR2 YNNKEL come from the germline V gene (reference sequence). Trimming removed 1 base from V and 1 base from J, with 4 bases in between. CDR3 coding DNA: TGTGCCAGCAGCCAAGTCAGGAACACCGGGGAGCTGTTTTTT. This sequence encodes CASSQVRNTGELFF.

This clonotype appeared once. A much larger clone differs by one base, so this may be a read error. This chain joins TRBV7-2 and TRBJ1-5, with D possibly matching TRBD1 (6 bases). Trimming pared 1 base from V and 3 bases from J, leaving 10 bases between. CDR1 and CDR2 from the germline V gene are SGHTA and FQGNSA. This CDR3 spans 15 amino acids. CDR3 bases: TGTGCCAGCAGCTTAGTGGGGGCCGACAATCAGCCCCAGCATTTT. Translation gives CASSLVGADNQPQHF.

This clonotype was detected ten times or more. The J gene is TRBJ2-1, the V gene TRBV2; 8 nucleotides align to TRBD1. V was clipped by 6 bases and J by 0 bases; unmatched bases: 7. From germline, CDR1 is SNHLY and CDR2 FYNNEI. This CDR3 region has 16 residues. This CDR3 reads CASRPDRVSSYNEQFF. The CDR3 bases are TGTGCCAGCAGGCCGGACAGGGTGAGCTCCTACAATGAGCAGTTCTTC.

This clonotype was seen a handful of times. The J gene is TRBJ1-5, the V gene TRBV7-2; possible D gene TRBD1, 5 bases. Trimming pared 5 bases from V and 7 bases from J, leaving 21 bases between. This CDR3 has 16 amino acids. CDR1 is SGHTA, CDR2 FQGNSA, per germline. CDR3 in amino acids: CASSRIASGVGQPQHF. The DNA for the CDR3 is TGTGCCAGCAGCCGAATCGCCTCGGGGGTAGGACAGCCCCAGCATTTT.

Of note for this clonotype: An end of the junction does not agree with germline; a read error may underlie this. The CDR3 loop reads CSAPRGPMNTEVFF. The CDR3, as DNA: TGCAGTGCCCCGAGGGGGCCGATGAACACTGAAGTTTTCTTT. The V and J genes are TRBV20-1 and TRBJ1-1, with 7 bases identical to TRBD1. This CDR3 region has 14 residues. CDR1 and CDR2 (germline): DFQATT, SNEGSKA (reference sequence).

At least ten counts were recorded for this clonotype. V and J are TRBV12-3 or TRBV12-4 and TRBJ2-5; no clear D gene. Trimming removed 9 bases from V and 1 base from J, with 9 bases in between. The CDR3 runs 12 residues. The CDR3 sequence is CASRLRQETQYF. The CDR3 DNA is TGTGCCAGTCGACTCCGCCAAGAGACCCAGTACTTC.

The table lists this clonotype with a few counts. J is TRBJ1-5 and V is TRBV6-5, with D unresolved. This CDR3 is built from 17 residues. V was trimmed by 0 bases and J by 4 bases, leaving 16 bases between them. Per the germline V gene, CDR1 is MNHEY and CDR2 is SVGAGI. In DNA form, the CDR3 reads TGTGCCAGCAGTTACTCTGCCAGGTTTTTTGTGAATCAGCCCCAGCATTTT. This sequence encodes CASSYSARFFVNQPQHF.

At least ten counts were recorded for this clonotype. V is TRBV7-8 and J is TRBJ2-6; D assignment may be TRBD1 or TRBD2 (5 bases each). V lost 7 bases and J lost 8, with 21 bases in between. The CDR3 spans 16 residues. CDR1 and CDR2 from the germline V gene are SGHVS and FQNEAQ. The CDR3 sequence: CASIKSRDPSTNVLTF. The CDR3 bases are TGTGCCAGCATCAAATCCCGGGACCCTTCAACCAACGTCCTGACTTTC.

This clonotype was seen ten or more times. This chain links TRBV2 with TRBJ1-1; tentative D call: TRBD1 (5 bases). V was trimmed by 8 bases and J by 4 bases, leaving 11 bases between them. The CDR3 has 12 residues. Looked up from germline, CDR1 is SNHLY and CDR2 is FYNNEI. The CDR3 sequence is CASLQGGTEAFF. Written as DNA, the CDR3 is TGTGCCAGCTTGCAGGGAGGCACTGAAGCTTTCTTT.